One sample yielded the 28 T cell receptor beta chains listed below, sequenced in a study of T cell clusters in autoimmune cytopenias. Approximately 40,000 genome equivalents of blood DNA were amplified for TRB. Multiplex touch-down PCR amplified TRB using TRB-A and TRB-B pools in one tube. Each CDR3 protein gets one entry in TCRdb, which reprocessed the multiplex PCR reads and gives no DNA. This sample's clone table lists roughly 3,000 distinct CDR3 sequences. Sequencing was done on a sample of peripheral blood. These receptors originate from a human donor with an autoimmune cytopenia, with autoimmune hepatitis or in good health (not recorded which).

V gene TRBV20-1 combines with J gene TRBJ2-7; TCRdb outputs TRBD1, but without DNA this stays unchecked. Germline lookup yields CDR1 DFQATT and CDR2 SNEGSKA (reference sequence). There are 19 residues in the CDR3. The CDR3 sequence: CSARDGPGHRTRGSYEQYF.

The chain employs TRBV28 and TRBJ2-7; TCRdb proposes TRBD1, but this gene call is untestable without DNA. The germline V gene has CDR1 MDHEN and CDR2 SYDVKM. The CDR3 covers 14 residues. CDR3 residues: CASSWTGGSYEQYF. Full variable domain (remainder filled in from reference TRBV28 and TRBJ2-7): DVKVTQSSRYLVKRTGEKVFLECVQDMDHENMFWYRQDPGLGLRLIYFSYDVKMKEKGDIPEGYSVSREKKERFSLILESASTNQTSMYLCASSWTGGSYEQYFGPGTRLTVT.

Its frequency marks this clonotype as medium-sized. This chain joins TRBV6-5 and TRBJ2-6; TCRdb designates TRBD1, a call that cannot be tested without DNA. Germline V gene sequence: CDR1 MNHEY, CDR2 SVGAGI. CDR3 length: 16 residues. This chain's CDR3 is CASSYGDSSGANVLTF.

This clonotype ranks as large (0.1 to 1%) in terms of frequency. The chain recombines TRBV19 with TRBJ2-7; TCRdb designates TRBD1, a call that cannot be tested without DNA. Germline V gene sequence: CDR1 LNHDA, CDR2 SQIVND (reference sequence). The CDR3 is 13 residues long. CDR3 sequence: CASSITGGHEQYF.

By frequency, this clonotype is large. CDR3 sequence: CAWSVSRRVGNSPLHF. This chain joins TRBV30 and TRBJ1-6. The germline gives CDR1 GTSNPN, CDR2 SVGIG (reference sequence). The CDR3 is 16 residues long.

This clonotype is medium-sized by frequency. This chain joins TRBV11-1 and TRBJ1-1; TCRdb picks TRBD1, but there is no DNA to check that call. Germline V gives CDR1 SGHAT, CDR2 FQDESV (reference sequence). This CDR3 has 15 amino acids. The CDR3 sequence: CASSLSRGQAPEAFF.

Measured by frequency, this clonotype is medium-sized. The chain recombines TRBV27 with TRBJ1-2; lacking DNA, the TRBD1 call made by TCRdb goes unchecked. CDR1 and CDR2 from the germline V gene are MNHEY and SMNVEV (reference sequence). The CDR3 runs 14 residues. The CDR3 here is CASSFRGGFYGYTF.

The gene calls are TRBV20-1 and TRBJ1-5. Germline CDR1 and CDR2: DFQATT and SNEGSKA (reference sequence). CDR3 size: 12 residues. The CDR3 protein is CSATDSNQPQHF.

This clonotype counts as medium-sized by frequency. The V call is TRBV6-2 or TRBV6-3, the J call TRBJ2-5; TCRdb's assignment of TRBD1 cannot be checked, as there is no DNA. CDR1 is MNHEY and CDR2 is SVGEGT in the germline V gene. CDR3 length equals 16 residues. CDR3 region: CASRHRPGQQEETQYF.

This clonotype is labeled medium-sized based on frequency. The rearrangement links TRBV5-4 to TRBJ2-5; lacking DNA, the TRBD1 call made by TCRdb goes unchecked. This CDR3 is 13 amino acids long. Germline V gives CDR1 SGHNT, CDR2 YYREEE (reference sequence). CDR3 in amino acids: CASTDRRKETQYF. The entire variable domain, with the rest obtained from reference TRBV5-4 and TRBJ2-5, is as follows: ETGVTQSPTHLIKTRGQQVTLRCSSQSGHNTVSWYQQALGQGPQFIFQYYREEENGRGNFPPRFSGLQFPNYSSELNVNALELDDSALYLCASTDRRKETQYFGPGTRLLVL.

This clonotype is classed as medium-sized by frequency. The V call is TRBV6-2 or TRBV6-3, the J call TRBJ1-4; the D gene TCRdb calls, TRBD1, cannot be checked with no DNA. In germline, CDR1 is MNHEY, CDR2 SVGEGT. This CDR3 is 16 amino acids long. The CDR3 sequence is CASRKPGQAKNEKLFF.

In terms of frequency, this clonotype is medium-sized. The chain recombines TRBV12-3 or TRBV12-4 with TRBJ1-2. This CDR3 spans 15 amino acids. The CDR3 sequence is CASSLSGAETYGYTF.

Judged by frequency, this clonotype is medium-sized. The chain is built from TRBV6-1 and TRBJ2-7; TCRdb proposes TRBD1, but this gene call is untestable without DNA. CDR1 is MNHNS and CDR2 is SASEGT in the germline V gene. The CDR3 is 15 amino acids. The CDR3 reads CASSEEGTGAYEQYF.

According to its frequency, this clonotype is medium-sized. The chain joins TRBV19 to TRBJ1-1; TCRdb lists TRBD1, though no DNA is available to test this call. Germline V lookup: CDR1 LNHDA, CDR2 SQIVND (reference sequence). The CDR3 contains 13 residues. CDR3 protein: CASSLGGNTEAFF. The whole variable domain, remainder taken from reference TRBV19 and TRBJ1-1, is DGGITQSPKYLFRKEGQNVTLSCEQNLNHDAMYWYRQDPGQGLRLIYYSQIVNDFQKGDIAEGYSVSREKKESFPLTVTSAQKNPTAFYLCASSLGGNTEAFFGQGTRLTVV.

Its frequency marks this clonotype as large. CDR3 region: CATSRNREKLFF. The chain recombines TRBV15 with TRBJ1-4. Germline CDR1 reads LNHNV; CDR2 reads YYDKDF (reference sequence). The CDR3 has 12 amino acids.

Frequency places this clonotype as medium-sized (0.01 to 0.1%). The chain uses TRBV19 and TRBJ2-6. From germline, CDR1 is LNHDA and CDR2 SQIVND (reference sequence). The CDR3 extends over 15 amino acids. The CDR3 loop reads CASSIWAPGANVLTF. Full variable domain (outside the CDR3, taken from reference TRBV19 and TRBJ2-6): DGGITQSPKYLFRKEGQNVTLSCEQNLNHDAMYWYRQDPGQGLRLIYYSQIVNDFQKGDIAEGYSVSREKKESFPLTVTSAQKNPTAFYLCASSIWAPGANVLTFGAGSRLTVL.

In terms of frequency, this clonotype is medium-sized (0.01 to 0.1%). The chain employs TRBV6-2 or TRBV6-3 and TRBJ2-2. CDR3 length: 13 residues. The germline gives CDR1 MNHEY, CDR2 SVGEGT. This CDR3 is CASRVWNTGELFF.

By frequency, this clonotype is medium-sized. V and J are TRBV30 and TRBJ2-5; the D call from TCRdb, TRBD2, cannot be confirmed without DNA. From germline, CDR1 is GTSNPN and CDR2 SVGIG (reference sequence). The CDR3 extends over 14 amino acids. CDR3 sequence: CAWTSGRATETQYF.

The chain uses TRBV28 and TRBJ2-7. This CDR3 has 15 amino acids. CDR1 MDHEN and CDR2 SYDVKM come from the germline V gene. The chain's CDR3 is CASSLCGRGSYEQYF.

Measured by frequency, this clonotype is medium-sized. This chain links TRBV19 with TRBJ2-7; the TRBD1 assignment by TCRdb is unverifiable without DNA. The CDR3 sequence is 13 residues long. Germline CDR1 reads LNHDA; CDR2 reads SQIVND (reference sequence). CDR3 sequence reads: CASSRWGGDEQYF. Variable domain in full (rest from reference TRBV19 and TRBJ2-7): DGGITQSPKYLFRKEGQNVTLSCEQNLNHDAMYWYRQDPGQGLRLIYYSQIVNDFQKGDIAEGYSVSREKKESFPLTVTSAQKNPTAFYLCASSRWGGDEQYFGPGTRLTVT.

This clonotype ranks as medium-sized (0.01 to 0.1%) in terms of frequency. The chain combines TRBV30 with TRBJ1-5. The CDR3 has 12 amino acids. The germline V gene has CDR1 GTSNPN and CDR2 SVGIG (reference sequence). The CDR3 spells CAWSPTGQPQHF.

This clonotype registers medium-sized by frequency. The rearrangement uses TRBV30 and TRBJ2-3; the TCRdb call, TRBD2, lacks DNA for checking. The CDR3 sequence is 15 residues long. Germline V CDR1 and CDR2: GTSNPN, SVGIG (reference sequence). The CDR3 loop is CAWGMTSGGTDTQYF. The entire variable domain, with the rest obtained from reference TRBV30 and TRBJ2-3, is as follows: SQTIHQWPATLVQPVGSPLSLECTVEGTSNPNLYWYRQAAGRGLQLLFYSVGIGQISSEVPQNLSASRPQDRQFILSSKKLLLSDSGFYLCAWGMTSGGTDTQYFGPGTRLTVL.

This clonotype is deemed medium-sized by its frequency. The rearrangement joins TRBV20-1 to TRBJ1-5; TCRdb calls TRBD1, which cannot be checked without DNA. The CDR3 has 12 amino acids. Germline loops: CDR1 DFQATT, CDR2 SNEGSKA (reference sequence). The CDR3 spells CSASRGEGPQHF.

This clonotype is classed as medium-sized (0.01 to 0.1%) by frequency. The chain has TRBV7-2 and TRBJ2-3; there is no DNA to check the TCRdb D call of TRBD2. The CDR3 has 15 residues. The germline V gene encodes CDR1 SGHTA and CDR2 FQGNSA. The CDR3 protein is CASSSASGRADTQYF.

Its frequency marks this clonotype as medium-sized. This chain connects TRBV6-6 to TRBJ1-3; TCRdb proposes TRBD1, but this gene call is untestable without DNA. CDR1 is MNHNY and CDR2 is SVGAGI in the germline V gene (reference sequence). The CDR3 is 16 residues long. CDR3 sequence reads: CASRRLGQGDGNTIYF.

CDR3 amino acids: CSASNSGRKSGEQYF. The genes are TRBV20-1 and TRBJ2-7; the TCRdb D gene call, TRBD2, has no DNA to confirm it. This CDR3 is built from 15 residues. Germline V gives CDR1 DFQATT, CDR2 SNEGSKA (reference sequence).

In terms of frequency, this clonotype is medium-sized. The CDR3 sequence: CASSFGTGFGAFF. This chain connects TRBV5-1 to TRBJ1-1; lacking DNA, the TRBD1 call made by TCRdb goes unchecked. There are 13 residues in the CDR3. CDR1 and CDR2 from the germline V gene are SGHRS and YFSETQ.

This clonotype is deemed medium-sized by its frequency. The chain links TRBV15 to TRBJ2-1; lacking DNA, the TRBD1 call made by TCRdb goes unchecked. The CDR3 has 19 residues. Germline CDR1 reads LNHNV; CDR2 reads YYDKDF (reference sequence). The CDR3 sequence is CATSRPGQGTLRSYNEQFF.